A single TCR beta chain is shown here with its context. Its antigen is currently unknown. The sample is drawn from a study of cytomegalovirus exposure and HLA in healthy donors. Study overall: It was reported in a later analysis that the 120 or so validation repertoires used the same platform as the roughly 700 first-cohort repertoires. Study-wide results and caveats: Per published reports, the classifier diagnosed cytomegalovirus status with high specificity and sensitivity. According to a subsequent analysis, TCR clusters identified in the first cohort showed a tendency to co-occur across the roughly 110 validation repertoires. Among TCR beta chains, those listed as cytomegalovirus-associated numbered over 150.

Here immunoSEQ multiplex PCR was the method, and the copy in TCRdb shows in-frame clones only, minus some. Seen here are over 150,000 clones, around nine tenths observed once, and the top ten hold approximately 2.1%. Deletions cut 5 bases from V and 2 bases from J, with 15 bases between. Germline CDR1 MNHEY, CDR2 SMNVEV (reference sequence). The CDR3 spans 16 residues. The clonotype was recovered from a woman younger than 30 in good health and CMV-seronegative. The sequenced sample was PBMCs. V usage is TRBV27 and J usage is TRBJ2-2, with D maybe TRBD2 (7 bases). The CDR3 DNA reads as TGTGCCAGCAGTCCCCCGGGGGGCATAAACACCGGGGAGCTGTTTTTT. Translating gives CASSPPGGINTGELFF.